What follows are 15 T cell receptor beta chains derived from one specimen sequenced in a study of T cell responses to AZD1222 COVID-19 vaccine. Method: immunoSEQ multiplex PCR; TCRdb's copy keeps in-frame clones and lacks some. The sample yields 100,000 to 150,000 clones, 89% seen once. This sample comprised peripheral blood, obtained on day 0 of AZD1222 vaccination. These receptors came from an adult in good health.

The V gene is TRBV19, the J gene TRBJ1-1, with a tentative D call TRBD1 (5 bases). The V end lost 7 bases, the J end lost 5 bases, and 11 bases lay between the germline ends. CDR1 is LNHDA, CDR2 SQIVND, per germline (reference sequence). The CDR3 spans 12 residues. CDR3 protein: CASKGSGTEAFF. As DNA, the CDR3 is TGTGCCAGTAAGGGGTCGGGGACTGAAGCTTTCTTT.

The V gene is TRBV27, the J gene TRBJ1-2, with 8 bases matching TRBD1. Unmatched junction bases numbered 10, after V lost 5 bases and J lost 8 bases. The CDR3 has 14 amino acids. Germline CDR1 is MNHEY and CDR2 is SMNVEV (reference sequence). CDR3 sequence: CASSGAGTGEGYTF. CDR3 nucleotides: TGTGCCAGCAGTGGCGCTGGGACAGGCGAGGGCTACACCTTC.

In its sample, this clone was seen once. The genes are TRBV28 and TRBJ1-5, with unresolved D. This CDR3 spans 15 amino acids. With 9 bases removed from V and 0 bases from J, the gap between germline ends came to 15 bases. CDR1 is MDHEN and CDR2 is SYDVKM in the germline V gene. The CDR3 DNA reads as TGTGCCAGTTTAGTGGGCCGGACTAGCAATCAGCCCCAGCATTTT. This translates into CASLVGRTSNQPQHF.

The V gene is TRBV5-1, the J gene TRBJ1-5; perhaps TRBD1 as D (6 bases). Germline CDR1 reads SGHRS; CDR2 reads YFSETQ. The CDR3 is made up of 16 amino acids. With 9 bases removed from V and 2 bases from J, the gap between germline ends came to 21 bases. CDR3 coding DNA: TGCGCCATCCACATCCACAGGGAGGAAGGCAATCAGCCCCAGCATTTT. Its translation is CAIHIHREEGNQPQHF.

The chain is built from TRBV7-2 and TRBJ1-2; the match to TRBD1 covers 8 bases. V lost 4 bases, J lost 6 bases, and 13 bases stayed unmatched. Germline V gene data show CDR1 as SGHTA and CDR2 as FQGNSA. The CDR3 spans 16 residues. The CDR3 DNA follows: TGTGCCAGCAGCTCAGGAGGACCGCAGGGGGCCAATGGCTACACCTTC. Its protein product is CASSSGGPQGANGYTF.

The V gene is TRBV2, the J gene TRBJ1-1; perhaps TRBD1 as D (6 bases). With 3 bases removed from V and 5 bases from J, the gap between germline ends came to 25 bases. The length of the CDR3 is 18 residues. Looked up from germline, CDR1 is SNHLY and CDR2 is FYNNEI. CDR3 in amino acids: CASSEGRQGNGLWTEAFF. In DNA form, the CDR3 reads TGTGCCAGCAGTGAGGGTCGGCAGGGGAATGGGCTGTGGACTGAAGCTTTCTTT.

CDR3 loop: CASSEASGANTGELFF. The CDR3 coding sequence is TGCGCCAGCAGTGAGGCTAGTGGAGCGAACACCGGGGAGCTGTTTTTT. This chain joins TRBV10-1 and TRBJ2-2, with D hard to call. Germline V gene sequence: CDR1 WNHNN, CDR2 SYGVQD (reference sequence). The CDR3 is made up of 16 amino acids. The V and J ends lost 2 bases and 0 bases respectively, with 10 bases between them.

The CDR3 DNA sequence: TGCGCCAGCAGCCCGAGGGGGGACAGGATGAATGGCTACACCTTC. As protein: CASSPRGDRMNGYTF. The chain recombines TRBV5-1 with TRBJ1-2, with 8 bases that match TRBD1. The V segment lost 4 bases and the J segment 6 bases; nucleotides outside the gene matches: 11. Germline CDR1 is SGHRS and CDR2 is YFSETQ. The CDR3 loop spans 15 amino acids.

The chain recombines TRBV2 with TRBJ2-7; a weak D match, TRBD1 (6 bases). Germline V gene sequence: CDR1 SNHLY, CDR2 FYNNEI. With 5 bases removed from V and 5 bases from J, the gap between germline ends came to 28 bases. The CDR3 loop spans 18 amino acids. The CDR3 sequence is CASSTVPGARSLIDEQYF. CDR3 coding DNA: TGTGCCAGCAGTACCGTCCCAGGGGCCAGATCCCTAATCGACGAGCAGTACTTC.

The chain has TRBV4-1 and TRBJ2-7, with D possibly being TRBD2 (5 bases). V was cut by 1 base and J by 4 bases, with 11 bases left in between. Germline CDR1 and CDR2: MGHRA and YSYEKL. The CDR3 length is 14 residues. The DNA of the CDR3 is TGCGCCAGCAGCCAAGGGACGGGAAGGTACGAGCAGTACTTC. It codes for CASSQGTGRYEQYF.

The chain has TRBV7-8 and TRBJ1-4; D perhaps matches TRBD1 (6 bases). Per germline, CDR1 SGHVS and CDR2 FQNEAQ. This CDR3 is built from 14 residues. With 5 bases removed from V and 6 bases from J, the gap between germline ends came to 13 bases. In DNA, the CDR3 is TGTGCCAGCAGCCCTCGACGACAGGATGAAAAACTGTTTTTT. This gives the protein CASSPRRQDEKLFF.

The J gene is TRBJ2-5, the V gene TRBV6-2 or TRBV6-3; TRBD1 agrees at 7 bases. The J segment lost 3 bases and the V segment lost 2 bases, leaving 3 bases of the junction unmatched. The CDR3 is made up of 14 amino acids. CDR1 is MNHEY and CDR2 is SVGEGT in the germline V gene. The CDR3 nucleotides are TGTGCCAGCAGTTACGGGACAGAAGAAGAGACCCAGTACTTC. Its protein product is CASSYGTEEETQYF.

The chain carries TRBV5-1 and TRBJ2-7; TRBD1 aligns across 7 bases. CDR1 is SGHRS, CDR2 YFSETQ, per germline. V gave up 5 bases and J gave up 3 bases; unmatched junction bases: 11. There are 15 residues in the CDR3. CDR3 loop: CASRVQGVVNYEQYF. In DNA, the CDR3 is TGCGCCAGCAGGGTTCAGGGGGTTGTGAACTACGAGCAGTACTTC. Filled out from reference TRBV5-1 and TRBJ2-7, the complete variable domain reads KAGVTQTPRYLIKTRGQQVTLSCSPISGHRSVSWYQQTPGQGLQFLFEYFSETQRNKGNFPGRFSGRQFSNSRSEMNVSTLELGDSALYLCASRVQGVVNYEQYFGPGTRLTVT.

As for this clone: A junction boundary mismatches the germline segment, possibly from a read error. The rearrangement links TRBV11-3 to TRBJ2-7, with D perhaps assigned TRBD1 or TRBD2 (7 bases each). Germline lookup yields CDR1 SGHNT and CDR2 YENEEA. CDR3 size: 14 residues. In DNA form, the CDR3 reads TGTGCCAGCAGCGCAGGGGGGGCGGGGGCACTCCCAAGGTTC. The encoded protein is CASSAGGAGALPRF.

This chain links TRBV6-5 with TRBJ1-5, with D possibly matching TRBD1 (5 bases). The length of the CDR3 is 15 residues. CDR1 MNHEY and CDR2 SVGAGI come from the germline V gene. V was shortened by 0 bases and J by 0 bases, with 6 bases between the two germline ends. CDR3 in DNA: TGTGCCAGCAGTTACTCCGGGGCTAGCAATCAGCCCCAGCATTTT. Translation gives CASSYSGASNQPQHF.